The T cell receptor beta chain described here comes from a study of cytomegalovirus exposure and HLA in healthy donors. Notes on the study in general: Specific recognition of CMV antigens was confirmed in vitro for a few chains (all CMV-associated). According to the study, 160 or so TCR beta chains were cytomegalovirus-associated. TCR clusters originating in the first cohort tended to co-occur in the approximately 120 validation repertoires, according to a later analysis.

Points on this clone: The antigen remains undetermined.

The CDR3 is made up of 17 amino acids. V gave up 2 bases and J gave up 1 base, with 16 bases separating them. The germline V gene has CDR1 MNHEY and CDR2 SMNVEV (reference sequence). The table came from immunoSEQ multiplex PCR; TCRdb's copy has only in-frame clones and leaves some out. Here the sample spans 150,000 to 200,000 clones, about 82% being singletons. The gene calls are TRBV27 and TRBJ2-3; possible D gene TRBD1, 6 bases. The sequence was obtained from a woman between 18 and 29 years old in good health and CMV-seronegative. What was sequenced was PBMCs. In nucleotides, the CDR3 is TGTGCCAGCAGTTTAAACACAGGGTCTGGACGCACAGATACGCAGTATTTT. This sequence encodes CASSLNTGSGRTDTQYF.